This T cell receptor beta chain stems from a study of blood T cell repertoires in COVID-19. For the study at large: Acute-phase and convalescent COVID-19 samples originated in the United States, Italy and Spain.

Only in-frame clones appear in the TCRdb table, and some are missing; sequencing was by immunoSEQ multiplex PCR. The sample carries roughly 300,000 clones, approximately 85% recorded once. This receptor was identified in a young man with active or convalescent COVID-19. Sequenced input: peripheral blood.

As DNA, the CDR3 is TGTGCCAGCAGTTTGGGCAGGGACTACACCTTC. Residues: CASSLGRDYTF. V usage is TRBV6-5 and J usage is TRBJ1-2; D is possibly TRBD1 (5 bases). Trimming took 4 bases from V and 10 from J, leaving 10 bases between them. Germline V gene lookup returns CDR1 MNHEY and CDR2 SVGAGI. The CDR3 totals 11 residues.